A single sample is the source of the 22 T cell receptor beta chains below, sequenced in a study of blood T cell repertoires in COVID-19 (TCRdb year 2020). The library was obtained by the immunoSEQ multiplex PCR assay. The clones in this table, taken by TCRdb from immuneACCESS, are in-frame only. Not every clone is retained; where verified, under half of the shortfall comes from an unresolved V gene, and the cause of the rest is unknown. For this sample the table gives roughly 290,000 clones, of which roughly 80% were detected only once. Together, the top ten hold 15% to 19% of the sample. The sample was peripheral blood. These receptors were collected from a person aged 65-85 years with COVID-19, enrolled during active disease.

The table lists this clone with a few counts. The rearrangement links TRBV18 to TRBJ2-1, with 10 nucleotides matching TRBD1. Germline loops: CDR1 KGHSH, CDR2 LQKENI. V was pared by 5 bases and J by 7 bases, with 17 bases of the junction left unmatched. CDR3 length: 18 amino acids. Here the CDR3 reads CASSASGPGQGLRNEQFF. CDR3 DNA: TGTGCCAGCTCAGCGTCAGGACCGGGACAGGGGTTGCGGAATGAGCAGTTCTTC.

The genes are TRBV3-1 (or the pseudogene TRBV3-2) and TRBJ2-3; 8 bases fit TRBD2. The junction had 11 bases not matched to a gene; V was cut back by 1 base and J by 2 bases. From germline, CDR1 is LGHDT and CDR2 YNNKEL (reference sequence). The CDR3 contains 18 residues. This CDR3 is CASSQGVNGRAYTDTQYF. The CDR3 DNA is TGTGCCAGCAGCCAAGGGGTAAACGGGAGGGCCTACACAGATACGCAGTATTTT.

This rearrangement joins TRBV7-2 to TRBJ2-7; TRBD2 matches at 7 bases. CDR1 and CDR2 (germline): SGHTA, FQGNSA. This CDR3 comprises 18 residues. V shed 5 bases, J shed 1 base, and the junction held 17 bases outside the gene matches. CDR3 bases: TGTGCCAGCAGCCGCCTGGGGGGGTCCCGGAGCGTTTCCTACGAGCAGTACTTC. Translating gives CASSRLGGSRSVSYEQYF.

This chain connects TRBV12-5 to TRBJ2-1, with TRBD2 identical over 8 bases. The germline CDR1 and CDR2 sequences are LGHNT and FRNRAP. The V segment lost 1 base and the J segment 8 bases; nucleotides outside the gene matches: 10. This CDR3 spans 16 amino acids. The DNA of the CDR3 is TGTGCTAGTGGTTTGGGGACATTGGCGGGAGGTCATGAGCAGTTCTTC. Translating it yields CASGLGTLAGGHEQFF. The entire variable domain, with the rest obtained from reference TRBV12-5 and TRBJ2-1, is as follows: DARVTQTPRHKVTEMGQEVTMRCQPILGHNTVFWYRQTMMQGLELLAYFRNRAPLDDSGMPKDRFSAEMPDATLATLKIQPSEPRDSAVYFCASGLGTLAGGHEQFFGPGTRLTVL.

The chain joins TRBV3-1 (or the pseudogene TRBV3-2) to TRBJ2-3; 7 bases map to TRBD1. Germline trimming cut 2 bases from V and 1 base from J; bases unmatched to any gene: 9. The length of the CDR3 is 17 residues. From germline, CDR1 is LGHDT and CDR2 YNNKEL (reference sequence). The CDR3 region is CASSQMYRGSGTDTQYF. The CDR3 bases are TGTGCCAGCAGCCAAATGTACAGGGGTTCTGGCACAGATACGCAGTATTTT.

J is TRBJ1-1 and V is TRBV10-3; 11 positions agree with TRBD1. In germline, CDR1 is ENHRY, CDR2 SYGVKD. CDR3 size: 16 residues. Trimming removed 3 bases from V and 4 bases from J; junction bases left unmatched: 7. The CDR3 sequence is CAISERTGGGGTEAFF. The CDR3 nucleotides are TGTGCCATCAGTGAAAGGACAGGGGGCGGCGGCACTGAAGCTTTCTTT.

The gene calls are TRBV5-1 and TRBJ2-1; TRBD1 is a possible D gene (7 bases). CDR3 length equals 15 residues. Germline CDR1 SGHRS, CDR2 YFSETQ. V was cut by 4 bases and J by 7 bases, with 18 bases left in between. The DNA for the CDR3 is TGCGCCAGCAGCGCCCCAGCCCCAGGGGGGAATGAGCAGTTCTTC. It encodes CASSAPAPGGNEQFF.

The chain joins TRBV12-3 or TRBV12-4 to TRBJ2-3; unclear D gene. CDR3 length equals 11 residues. V was trimmed by 3 bases and J by 5 bases, leaving 3 bases between them. CDR3 region: CASSFRDTQYF. CDR3 DNA sequence: TGTGCCAGCAGTTTTCGAGATACGCAGTATTTT.

The chain employs TRBV5-1 and TRBJ2-7, with 11 bases matching TRBD2. V was pared by 0 bases and J by 2 bases, with 1 base of the junction left unmatched. Germline CDR1 is SGHRS and CDR2 is YFSETQ. The CDR3 length is 15 residues. The CDR3 protein is CASSLGSGGAYEQYF. In nucleotides, the CDR3 is TGCGCCAGCAGCTTGGGTAGCGGGGGGGCCTACGAGCAGTACTTC.

The chain employs TRBV30 and TRBJ2-2, with 7 positions matching TRBD2. The CDR3 loop spans 15 amino acids. V shed 7 bases, J shed 6 bases, and the junction held 14 bases outside the gene matches. Germline lookup yields CDR1 GTSNPN and CDR2 SVGIG (reference sequence). CDR3 bases: TGTGCCTCCCGCCGACGCCCGGGGGGAGCCGGGGAGCTGTTTTTT. It specifies CASRRRPGGAGELFF.

V gene TRBV10-1 combines with J gene TRBJ1-4, with D possibly TRBD1 on 6 matching bases. Germline V gene sequence: CDR1 WNHNN, CDR2 SYGVQD (reference sequence). The CDR3 loop spans 14 amino acids. The germline V and J ends were trimmed by 3 bases and 5 bases, with 10 bases remaining between them. This CDR3 is CASSEWGLNEKLFF. The CDR3 nucleotides read TGCGCCAGCAGTGAATGGGGGCTCAATGAAAAACTGTTTTTT.

This sequence joins TRBV3-1 (or the pseudogene TRBV3-2) and TRBJ2-7; D is perhaps TRBD2 (5 bases). The CDR3 is 13 residues long. V was cut by 1 base and J by 6 bases, with 10 bases left in between. Per the germline V gene, CDR1 is LGHDT and CDR2 is YNNKEL (reference sequence). Here the CDR3 reads CASSQVEGAEQYF. The CDR3 DNA reads TGTGCCAGCAGCCAAGTTGAGGGCGCCGAGCAGTACTTC.

The genes are TRBV12-3 or TRBV12-4 and TRBJ1-2, with TRBD1 matching over 7 bases. V was pared by 7 bases and J by 6 bases, with 8 bases of the junction left unmatched. The CDR3 has 13 residues. CDR3 nucleotide sequence: TGTGCCAGCAAACTGGCGGGGACAGATGGCTACACCTTC. This encodes CASKLAGTDGYTF.

The chain has TRBV5-6 and TRBJ2-2, with 7 bases fitting TRBD1. V lost 1 base, J lost 0 bases, and 6 bases stayed unmatched. The CDR3 runs to 17 residues. CDR1 is SGHDT, CDR2 YYEEEE, per germline. CDR3 DNA: TGTGCCAGCAGCTTGTGGGGACAGCCATCGAACACCGGGGAGCTGTTTTTT. This translates into CASSLWGQPSNTGELFF. The full variable domain, rest sourced from reference TRBV5-6 and TRBJ2-2, is DAGVTQSPTHLIKTRGQQVTLRCSPKSGHDTVSWYQQALGQGPQFIFQYYEEEERQRGNFPDRFSGHQFPNYSSELNVNALLLGDSALYLCASSLWGQPSNTGELFFGEGSRLTVL.

This clone was observed a handful of times. The V and J genes are TRBV27 and TRBJ1-2, with D perhaps matching TRBD1 (5 bases). Trimming took off 8 bases at V and 6 bases at J, with 16 bases between the two ends. The CDR3 has 13 residues. Germline values: CDR1 MNHEY, CDR2 SMNVEV (reference sequence). The CDR3 loop reads CASRFTQADGYTF. DNA for the CDR3: TGTGCCAGCCGGTTCACACAGGCAGATGGCTACACCTTC.

CDR3 bases: TGTGCCAGCGCCCTGGGGGGCTACGAGCAGTACTTC. Translating gives CASALGGYEQYF. The chain uses TRBV11-2 and TRBJ2-7, with D tentatively TRBD2 (6 bases). The CDR3 runs 12 residues. Trimming removed 8 bases from V and 3 bases from J, with 11 bases in between. Germline CDR1 and CDR2: SGHAT and FQNNGV.

The table lists this clone with a count of one. The rearrangement uses TRBV5-4 and TRBJ2-1, with a tentative D call TRBD1 (6 bases). From germline, CDR1 is SGHNT and CDR2 YYREEE (reference sequence). There are 14 residues in the CDR3. V was shortened by 4 bases and J by 4 bases, with 12 bases between the two germline ends. CDR3 loop: CASSRTGSYNEQFF. CDR3 nucleotide sequence: TGTGCCAGCAGCCGCACAGGGAGTTACAATGAGCAGTTCTTC.

This clone was counted once. The J gene is TRBJ1-2, the V gene TRBV5-4; 7 nucleotides match TRBD1. CDR3 length: 14 amino acids. Germline V gene data show CDR1 as SGHNT and CDR2 as YYREEE (reference sequence). With 5 bases clipped from V and 4 bases from J, the junction kept 8 bases outside the gene matches. CDR3 DNA: TGTGCCAGCAGAAGACGACAGGGACCCTATGGCTACACCTTC. It translates to CASRRRQGPYGYTF.

The chain links TRBV7-3 to TRBJ2-1, with 9 bases aligning to TRBD2. Germline values: CDR1 SGHTA, CDR2 FQGTGA. CDR3 length: 15 residues. V shed 4 bases and J 5 bases; nucleotides not matched to a gene: 6. Here the CDR3 reads CASSWGLALNNEQFF. The CDR3 DNA reads as TGTGCCAGCAGCTGGGGACTAGCCCTGAACAATGAGCAGTTCTTC.

The chain employs TRBV9 and TRBJ2-5, with 8 bases fitting TRBD2. The V and J ends lost 2 bases and 5 bases, in that order; junction bases with no gene match: 14. CDR3 size: 17 residues. Germline assignment: CDR1 SGDLS and CDR2 YYNGEE. This CDR3 is CASSVGPLAGRSETQYF. The CDR3 DNA is TGTGCCAGCAGCGTGGGGCCTTTAGCGGGACGGTCGGAGACCCAGTACTTC.

A few counts support this clone. The J gene is TRBJ1-5, the V gene TRBV28, with D tentatively TRBD1 (6 bases). Trimming took 7 bases from V and 4 from J, leaving 14 bases between them. CDR3 size: 14 residues. Per the germline V gene, CDR1 is MDHEN and CDR2 is SYDVKM. CDR3 in amino acids: CASTPTGRNQPQHF. The CDR3 nucleotides read TGTGCCAGCACACCGACAGGACGGAATCAGCCCCAGCATTTT. Filled out from reference TRBV28 and TRBJ1-5, the complete variable domain reads DVKVTQSSRYLVKRTGEKVFLECVQDMDHENMFWYRQDPGLGLRLIYFSYDVKMKEKGDIPEGYSVSREKKERFSLILESASTNQTSMYLCASTPTGRNQPQHFGDGTRLSIL.

The V call is TRBV6-2 or TRBV6-3, the J call TRBJ2-3; TRBD2 agrees at 12 bases. CDR3 length: 18 amino acids. Trimming took 0 bases from V and 7 from J; bases not matched to a gene: 11. Germline V lookup: CDR1 MNHEY, CDR2 SVGEGT. CDR3 residues: CASSYSSLAGGRRNTQYF. The CDR3 region has the DNA TGTGCCAGCAGTTACTCGAGTCTAGCGGGGGGGCGGCGGAATACGCAGTATTTT.